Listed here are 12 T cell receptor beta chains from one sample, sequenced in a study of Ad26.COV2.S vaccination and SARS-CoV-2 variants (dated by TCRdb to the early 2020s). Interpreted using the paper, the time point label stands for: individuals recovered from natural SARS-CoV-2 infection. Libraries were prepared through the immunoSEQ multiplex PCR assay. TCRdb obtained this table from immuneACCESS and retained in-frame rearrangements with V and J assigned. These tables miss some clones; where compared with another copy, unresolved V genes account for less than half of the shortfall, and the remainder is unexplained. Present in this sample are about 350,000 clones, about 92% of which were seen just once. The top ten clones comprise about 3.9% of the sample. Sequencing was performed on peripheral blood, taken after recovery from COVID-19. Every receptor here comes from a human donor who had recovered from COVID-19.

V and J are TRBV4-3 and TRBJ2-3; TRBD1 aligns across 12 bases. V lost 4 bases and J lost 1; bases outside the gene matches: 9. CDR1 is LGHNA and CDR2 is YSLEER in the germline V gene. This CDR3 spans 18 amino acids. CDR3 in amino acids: CASSRTGTGGTRTDTQYF. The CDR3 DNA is TGCGCCAGCAGCCGGACCGGGACAGGGGGCACCCGCACAGATACGCAGTATTTT.

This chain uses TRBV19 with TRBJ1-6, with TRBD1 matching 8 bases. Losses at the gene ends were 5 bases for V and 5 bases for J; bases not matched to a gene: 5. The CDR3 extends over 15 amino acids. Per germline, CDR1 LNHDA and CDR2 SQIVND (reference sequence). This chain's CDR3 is CASSFRTGNNSPLHF. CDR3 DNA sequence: TGTGCCAGTAGTTTCAGGACAGGGAATAATTCACCCCTCCACTTT.

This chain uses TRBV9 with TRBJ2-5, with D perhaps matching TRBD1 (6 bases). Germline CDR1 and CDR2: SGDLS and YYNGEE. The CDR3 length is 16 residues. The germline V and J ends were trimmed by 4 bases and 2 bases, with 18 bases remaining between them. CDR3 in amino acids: CASSPETGYPQETQYF. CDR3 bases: TGTGCCAGCAGCCCAGAGACAGGCTACCCACAAGAGACCCAGTACTTC.

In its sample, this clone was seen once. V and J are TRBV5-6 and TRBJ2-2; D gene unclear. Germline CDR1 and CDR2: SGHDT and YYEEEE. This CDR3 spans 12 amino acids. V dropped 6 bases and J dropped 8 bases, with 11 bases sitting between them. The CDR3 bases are TGTGCCAGCAAGCTTGGAATGGGGGAGCTGTTTTTT. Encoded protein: CASKLGMGELFF.

The CDR3 region is CASLSGNTEAFF. As DNA, the CDR3 is TGTGCCTCCCTATCGGGGAACACTGAAGCTTTCTTT. The genes are TRBV10-3 and TRBJ1-1; D ambiguous. The germline CDR1 and CDR2 sequences are ENHRY and SYGVKD. This CDR3 comprises 12 residues. The germline V and J ends were trimmed by 11 bases and 1 base, with 11 bases remaining between them.

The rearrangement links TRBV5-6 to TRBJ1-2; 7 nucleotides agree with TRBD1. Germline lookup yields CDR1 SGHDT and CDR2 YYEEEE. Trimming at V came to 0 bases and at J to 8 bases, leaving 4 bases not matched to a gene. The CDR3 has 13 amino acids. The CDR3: CASSLGTGGGYTF. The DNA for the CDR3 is TGTGCCAGCAGCTTGGGGACAGGTGGGGGCTACACCTTC.

The DNA of the CDR3 is TGTGCCAGCTTTCTAGCGGGGGGGGCCACCGGGGAGCTGTTTTTT. This translates into CASFLAGGATGELFF. The V and J genes are TRBV2 and TRBJ2-2; 12 positions match TRBD2. The germline V gene encodes CDR1 SNHLY and CDR2 FYNNEI. V shed 8 bases and J 4 bases; nucleotides not matched to a gene: 5. The CDR3 contains 15 residues.

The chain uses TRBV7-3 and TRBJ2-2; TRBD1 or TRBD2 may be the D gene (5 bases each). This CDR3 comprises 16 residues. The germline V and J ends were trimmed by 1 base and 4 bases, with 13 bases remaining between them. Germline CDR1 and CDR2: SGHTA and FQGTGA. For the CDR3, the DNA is TGTGCCAGCAGCTTAAGATCGTCGGGGCCCACCGGGGAGCTGTTTTTT. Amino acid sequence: CASSLRSSGPTGELFF.

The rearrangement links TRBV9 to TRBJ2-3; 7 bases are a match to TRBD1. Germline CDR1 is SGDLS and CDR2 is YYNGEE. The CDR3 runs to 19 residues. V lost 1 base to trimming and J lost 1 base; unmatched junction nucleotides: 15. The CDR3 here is CASSVLGWPAGQGTDTQYF. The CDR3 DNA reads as TGTGCCAGCAGCGTATTAGGTTGGCCGGCTGGACAGGGCACAGATACGCAGTATTTT.

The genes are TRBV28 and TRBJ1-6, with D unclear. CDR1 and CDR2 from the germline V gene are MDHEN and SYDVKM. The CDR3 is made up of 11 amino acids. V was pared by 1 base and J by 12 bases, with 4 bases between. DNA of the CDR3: TGTGCCAGCAGTTTATCCCAACCCCTCCACTTT. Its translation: CASSLSQPLHF.

In DNA, the CDR3 is TGTGCCAGTAGTTCGGGACAGGCAGGCAATCAGCCCCAGCATTTT. This codes for CASSSGQAGNQPQHF. This chain joins TRBV19 and TRBJ1-5; 8 nucleotides agree with TRBD1. This CDR3 spans 15 amino acids. Losses at the gene ends were 5 bases for V and 2 bases for J; bases not matched to a gene: 5. Germline values: CDR1 LNHDA, CDR2 SQIVND (reference sequence).

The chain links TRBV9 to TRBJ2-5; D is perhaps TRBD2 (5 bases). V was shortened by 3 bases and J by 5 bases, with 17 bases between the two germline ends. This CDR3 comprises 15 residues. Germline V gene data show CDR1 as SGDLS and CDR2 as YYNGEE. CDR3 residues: CASSDLRGGGETQYF. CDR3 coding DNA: TGTGCCAGCAGCGATCTCCGCGGAGGCGGGGAGACCCAGTACTTC.